The present T cell receptor beta chain was sequenced within a study of CD8+ T cells in alopecia areata. Study context: Severity scores in treated patients reflected the percentage of scalp affected.

In each case, RNA was isolated and then reverse transcribed into cDNA as the sequencing template. Profiling relied on immunoSEQ multiplex PCR, and the TCRdb table lists in-frame clones only, not all of them. Of about 210,000 clones listed, around 65% are singletons. General study results and limits: In scalp and blood, many expanded lesional clones persisted during tofacitinib. More clonal than normal scalp was lesional scalp, particularly alopecia totalis/universalis.

Details on this clone: Antigen unknown.

Treatment reported: oral pan-JAK inhibitor, 5-10 mg twice daily. The CDR3 runs 12 residues. V was cut by 5 bases and J by 4 bases, with 11 bases left in between. Germline V lookup: CDR1 GTSNPN, CDR2 SVGIG (reference sequence). This chain joins TRBV30 and TRBJ1-2; D is perhaps TRBD1 (5 bases). The source material was CD4+ T cells sorted from blood, sampled at week 4, from a patient treated with tofacitinib. This clonotype was obtained from a human donor with alopecia areata. CDR3 nucleotides: TGTGCCTGGCGGGGGTTTAGCTATGGCTACACCTTC. As protein: CAWRGFSYGYTF. Full variable domain (outside the CDR3, taken from reference TRBV30 and TRBJ1-2): SQTIHQWPATLVQPVGSPLSLECTVEGTSNPNLYWYRQAAGRGLQLLFYSVGIGQISSEVPQNLSASRPQDRQFILSSKKLLLSDSGFYLCAWRGFSYGYTFGSGTRLTVV.